The entry below describes one T cell receptor beta chain. Its antigen remains unidentified. The data belong to a study of T cell repertoires in cytomegalovirus infection. Each CDR3 protein gets one entry after TCRdb re-called the reads with MiXCR. This sample has 900,000 to 950,000 distinct CDR3 sequences, with around a third found just once. The TCR sequence derives from a human donor in good health (CMV status not recorded). Some clones in this sample may be carry-over from other donors' samples. The sequencing here drew on cultured CD8+ T cells from PBMCs, taken from culture after CMV antigen stimulation.

CDR3 sequence reads: CSVEDLPGEDYGYTF. Here the CDR3 DNA reads TGCAGCGTTGAAGATCTCCCAGGGGAGGACTATGGCTACACCTTC. This chain connects TRBV29-1 to TRBJ1-2, with D tentatively TRBD1 (6 bases). The V gene lost 0 bases and the J gene lost 3 bases, with 14 bases spanning the gap. Germline-derived CDR1 and CDR2 are SQVTM and ANQGSEA. CDR3 length equals 15 residues.